The text below deals with one TCR beta chain. Its antigen is not known. The data stem from a study of graft-versus-host responses after intestinal transplantation. At the level of the study: Transplant recipients had multivisceral, liver-intestinal, or isolated intestinal grafts.

After removal of 4 bases from V and 3 bases from J, the junction contained 5 bases not matched to a gene. This CDR3 is 15 amino acids long. The V gene's germline CDR1 is WSHSY and CDR2 SAAADI. Study-wide results and limits: Recipient marrow contained GvH clones, some of which appeared first in ileum or blood.

The protocol was immunoSEQ multiplex PCR, while the TCRdb copy is restricted to in-frame clones and leaves out a portion. The repertoire consists of tens of thousands of clones, with roughly 80% occurring once and the leading ten covering less than 0.5%. Specimen: unstimulated CD4+ T cells sorted from spleen or lymph node cells, collected before transplant. V and J are TRBV10-2 and TRBJ2-3, with TRBD2 matching 9 bases. This receptor was identified in a human donor who was the organ donor for an intestinal transplant. The CDR3 DNA follows: TGCGCCAGCAGTGCCCCGGGACTAGCAACAGATACGCAGTATTTT. Protein product: CASSAPGLATDTQYF.